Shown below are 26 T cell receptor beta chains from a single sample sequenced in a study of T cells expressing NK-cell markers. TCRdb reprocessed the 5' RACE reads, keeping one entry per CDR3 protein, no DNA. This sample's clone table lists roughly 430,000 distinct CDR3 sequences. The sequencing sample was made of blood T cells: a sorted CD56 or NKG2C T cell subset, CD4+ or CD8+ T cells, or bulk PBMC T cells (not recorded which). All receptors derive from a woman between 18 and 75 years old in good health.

CDR3 sequence: CASSFTGTGYGYTF. The rearrangement joins TRBV7-8 to TRBJ1-2; as DNA is missing, the TRBD1 call by TCRdb cannot be tested. The CDR3 is 14 amino acids. Germline values: CDR1 SGHVS, CDR2 FQNEAQ.

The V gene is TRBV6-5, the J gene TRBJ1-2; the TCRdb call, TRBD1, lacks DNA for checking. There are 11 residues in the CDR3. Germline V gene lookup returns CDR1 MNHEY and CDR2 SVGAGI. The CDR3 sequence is CASSQGDGYTF.

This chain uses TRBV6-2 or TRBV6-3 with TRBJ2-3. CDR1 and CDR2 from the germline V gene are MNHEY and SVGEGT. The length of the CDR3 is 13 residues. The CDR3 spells CASSYPRRDTQYF.

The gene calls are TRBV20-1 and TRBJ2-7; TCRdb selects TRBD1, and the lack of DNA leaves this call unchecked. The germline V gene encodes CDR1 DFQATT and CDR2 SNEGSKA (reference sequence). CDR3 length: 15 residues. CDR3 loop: CSATDDSLGSYEQYF.

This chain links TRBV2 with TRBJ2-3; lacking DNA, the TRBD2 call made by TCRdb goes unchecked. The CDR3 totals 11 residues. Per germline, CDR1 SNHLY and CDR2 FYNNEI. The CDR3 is CASLAVNTQYF.

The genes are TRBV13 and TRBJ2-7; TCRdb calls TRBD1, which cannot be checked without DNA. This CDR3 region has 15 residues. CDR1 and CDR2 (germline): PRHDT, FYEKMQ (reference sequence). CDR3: CASSQRDRGIYEQYF. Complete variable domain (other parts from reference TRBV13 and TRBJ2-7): AAGVIQSPRHLIKEKRETATLKCYPIPRHDTVYWYQQGPGQDPQFLISFYEKMQSDKGSIPDRFSAQQFSDYHSELNMSSLELGDSALYFCASSQRDRGIYEQYFGPGTRLTVT.

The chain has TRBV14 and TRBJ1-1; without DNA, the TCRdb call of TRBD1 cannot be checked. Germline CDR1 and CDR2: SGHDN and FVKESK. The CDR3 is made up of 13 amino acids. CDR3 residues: CASSQEGHPEAFF.

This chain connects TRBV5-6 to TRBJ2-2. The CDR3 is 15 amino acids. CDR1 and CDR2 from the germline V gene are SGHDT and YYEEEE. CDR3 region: CASRRTAWGTGELFF. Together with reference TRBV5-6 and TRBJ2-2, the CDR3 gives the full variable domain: DAGVTQSPTHLIKTRGQQVTLRCSPKSGHDTVSWYQQALGQGPQFIFQYYEEEERQRGNFPDRFSGHQFPNYSSELNVNALLLGDSALYLCASRRTAWGTGELFFGEGSRLTVL.

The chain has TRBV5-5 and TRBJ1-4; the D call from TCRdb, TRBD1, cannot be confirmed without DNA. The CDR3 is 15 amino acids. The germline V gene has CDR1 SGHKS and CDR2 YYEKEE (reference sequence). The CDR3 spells CASSFGTGIPEKLFF. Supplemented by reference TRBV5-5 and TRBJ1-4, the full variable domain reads DAGVTQSPTHLIKTRGQQVTLRCSPISGHKSVSWYQQVLGQGPQFIFQYYEKEERGRGNFPDRFSARQFPNYSSELNVNALLLGDSALYLCASSFGTGIPEKLFFGSGTQLSVL.

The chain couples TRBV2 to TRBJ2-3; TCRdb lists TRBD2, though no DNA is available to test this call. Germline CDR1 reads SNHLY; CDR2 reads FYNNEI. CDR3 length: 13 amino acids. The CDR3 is CASRVPPEDTQYF.

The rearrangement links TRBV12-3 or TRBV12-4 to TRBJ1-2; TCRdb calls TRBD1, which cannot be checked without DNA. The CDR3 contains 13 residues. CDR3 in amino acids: CASGRAPDYGYTF.

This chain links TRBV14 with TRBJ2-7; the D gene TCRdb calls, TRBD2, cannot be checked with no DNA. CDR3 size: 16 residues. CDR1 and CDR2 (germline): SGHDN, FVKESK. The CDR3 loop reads CASSPGGLAGGVEQYF.

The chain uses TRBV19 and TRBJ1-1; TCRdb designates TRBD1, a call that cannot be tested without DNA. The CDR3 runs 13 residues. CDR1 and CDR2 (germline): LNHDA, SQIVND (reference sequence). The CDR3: CASTLDGGTEAFF.

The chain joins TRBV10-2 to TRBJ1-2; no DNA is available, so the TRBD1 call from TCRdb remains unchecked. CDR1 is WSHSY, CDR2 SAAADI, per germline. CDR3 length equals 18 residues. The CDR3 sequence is CASSEPIRATGVRYGYTF.

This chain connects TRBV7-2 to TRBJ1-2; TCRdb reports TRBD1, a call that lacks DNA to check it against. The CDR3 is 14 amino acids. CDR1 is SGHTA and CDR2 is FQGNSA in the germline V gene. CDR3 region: CASSSPPPRLSYTF.

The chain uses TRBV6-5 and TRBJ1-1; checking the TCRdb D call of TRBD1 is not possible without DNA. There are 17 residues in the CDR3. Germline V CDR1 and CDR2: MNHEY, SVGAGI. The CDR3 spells CASSYSNGDGANTEAFF.

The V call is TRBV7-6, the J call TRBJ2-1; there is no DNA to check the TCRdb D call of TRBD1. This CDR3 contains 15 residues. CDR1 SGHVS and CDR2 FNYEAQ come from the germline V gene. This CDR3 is CASSDYRGRKNEQFF.

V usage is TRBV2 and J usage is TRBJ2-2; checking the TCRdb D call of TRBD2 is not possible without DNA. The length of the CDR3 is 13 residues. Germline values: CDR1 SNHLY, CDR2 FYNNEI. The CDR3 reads CAVPQGPTGELFF. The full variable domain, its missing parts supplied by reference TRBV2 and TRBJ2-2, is EPEVTQTPSHQVTQMGQEVILRCVPISNHLYFYWYRQILGQKVEFLVSFYNNEISEKSEIFDDQFSVERPDGSNFTLKIRSTKLEDSAMYFCAVPQGPTGELFFGEGSRLTVL.

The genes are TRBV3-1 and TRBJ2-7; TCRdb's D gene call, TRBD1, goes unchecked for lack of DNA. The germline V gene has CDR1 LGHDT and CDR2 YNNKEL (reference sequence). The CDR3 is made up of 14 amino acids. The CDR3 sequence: CASRGTGRGDEQYF.

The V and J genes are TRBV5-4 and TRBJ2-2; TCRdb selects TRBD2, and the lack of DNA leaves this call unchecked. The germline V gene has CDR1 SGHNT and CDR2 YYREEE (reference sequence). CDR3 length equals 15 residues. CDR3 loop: CASSSSSDGKAQLFF.

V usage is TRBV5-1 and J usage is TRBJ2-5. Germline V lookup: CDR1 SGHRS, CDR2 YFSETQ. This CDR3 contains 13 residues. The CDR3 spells CASSLAWEETQYF.

The CDR3 spells CASSPGTSGRVGSYNEQFF. The chain joins TRBV23-1 to TRBJ2-1; TCRdb gives TRBD2 as the D gene, but with no DNA this cannot be confirmed. TRBV23-1 is marked as an open reading frame, function uncertain. CDR3 length: 19 amino acids.

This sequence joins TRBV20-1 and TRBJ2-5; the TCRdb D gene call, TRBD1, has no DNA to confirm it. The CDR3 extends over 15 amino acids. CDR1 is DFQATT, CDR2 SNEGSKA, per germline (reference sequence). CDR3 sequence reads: CSARGLGQGVETQYF.

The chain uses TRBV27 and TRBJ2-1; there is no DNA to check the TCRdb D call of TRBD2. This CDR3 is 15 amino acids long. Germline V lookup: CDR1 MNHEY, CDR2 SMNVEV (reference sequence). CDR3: CASSLDLAVYNEQFF.

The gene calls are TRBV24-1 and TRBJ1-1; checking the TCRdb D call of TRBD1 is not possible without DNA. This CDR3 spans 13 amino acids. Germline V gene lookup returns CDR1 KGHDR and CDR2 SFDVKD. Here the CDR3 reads CATSGTSNTEAFF.

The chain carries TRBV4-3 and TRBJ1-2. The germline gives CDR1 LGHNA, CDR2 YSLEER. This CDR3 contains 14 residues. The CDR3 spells CASSQVGTYYGYTF.